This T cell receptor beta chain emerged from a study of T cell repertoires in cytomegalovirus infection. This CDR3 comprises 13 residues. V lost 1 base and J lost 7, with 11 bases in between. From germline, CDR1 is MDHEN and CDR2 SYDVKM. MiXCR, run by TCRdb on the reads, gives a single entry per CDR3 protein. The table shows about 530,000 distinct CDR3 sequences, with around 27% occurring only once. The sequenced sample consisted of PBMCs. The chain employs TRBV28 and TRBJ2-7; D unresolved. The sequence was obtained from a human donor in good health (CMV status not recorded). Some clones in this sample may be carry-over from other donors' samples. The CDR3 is CASSLYLKREQYF. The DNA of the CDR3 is TGTGCCAGCAGTTTATACCTCAAGAGGGAGCAGTACTTC.